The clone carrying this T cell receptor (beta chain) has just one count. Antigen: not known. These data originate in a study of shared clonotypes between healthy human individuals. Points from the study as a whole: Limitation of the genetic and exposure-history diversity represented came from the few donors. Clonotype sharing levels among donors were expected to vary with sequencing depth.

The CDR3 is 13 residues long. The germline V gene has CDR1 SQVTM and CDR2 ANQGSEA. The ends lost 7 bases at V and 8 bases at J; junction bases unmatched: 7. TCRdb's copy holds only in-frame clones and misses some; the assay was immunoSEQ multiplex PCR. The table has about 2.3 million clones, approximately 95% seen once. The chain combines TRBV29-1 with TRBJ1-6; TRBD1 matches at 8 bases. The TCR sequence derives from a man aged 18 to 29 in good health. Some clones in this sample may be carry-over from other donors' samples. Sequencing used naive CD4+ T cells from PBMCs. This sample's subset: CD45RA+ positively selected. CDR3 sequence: CSGRQGLDSPLHF. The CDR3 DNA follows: TGCAGCGGAAGACAGGGGCTGGATTCACCCCTCCACTTT.